The 9 T cell receptor beta chains presented below share a single source sample, sequenced in a study of blood T cell repertoires in COVID-19. Sequenced by immunoSEQ multiplex PCR; TCRdb stores in-frame clones only, minus some. The sample includes roughly 250,000 clones, over 75% of them seen just once. Specimen: peripheral blood. These receptors all come from a human donor with COVID-19, enrolled during active disease. The donor label of this sample is uncertain.

The V gene is TRBV19, the J gene TRBJ1-3; tentative D call: TRBD1 (6 bases). V lost 9 bases, J lost 0 bases, and 12 bases lay in between. CDR3 length equals 14 residues. From germline, CDR1 is LNHDA and CDR2 SQIVND (reference sequence). The CDR3: CASCRGGSGNTIYF. DNA of the CDR3: TGTGCCAGCTGCAGGGGCGGCTCTGGAAACACCATATATTTT.

The chain links TRBV19 to TRBJ2-1, with 8 bases lining up with TRBD2. V trimming: 5 bases; J trimming: 8 bases; junction bases outside the gene matches: 14. This CDR3 has 16 residues. The germline CDR1 and CDR2 sequences are LNHDA and SQIVND (reference sequence). CDR3 DNA sequence: TGTGCCAGTAGTCCCGACGTGGGTAGCGGGGCGGATGAGCAGTTCTTC. This translates into CASSPDVGSGADEQFF.

Only one count was recorded for this clone. V gene TRBV28 combines with J gene TRBJ1-1; 9 positions agree with TRBD1. The CDR3 runs 13 residues. From germline, CDR1 is MDHEN and CDR2 SYDVKM. After removal of 1 base from V and 11 bases from J, the junction contained 5 bases not matched to a gene. The CDR3 sequence is CASSLSGTGLAFF. The CDR3 nucleotides read TGTGCCAGCAGTTTATCAGGGACAGGGTTGGCTTTCTTT.

V and J are TRBV5-1 and TRBJ1-4; D is possibly TRBD1 (6 bases). V was cut by 4 bases and J by 6 bases, with 13 bases left in between. Germline CDR1 and CDR2: SGHRS and YFSETQ. The CDR3 contains 14 residues. The CDR3 loop reads CASSRIEGDEKLFF. In DNA, the CDR3 is TGCGCCAGCAGCCGAATAGAGGGGGATGAAAAACTGTTTTTT.

The gene calls are TRBV11-2 and TRBJ2-2, with 8 bases aligning to TRBD1. The CDR3 sequence is 16 residues long. Losses at the gene ends were 5 bases for V and 4 bases for J; bases not matched to a gene: 9. Germline-derived CDR1 and CDR2 are SGHAT and FQNNGV. CDR3 in DNA: TGTGCCAGCAGCCCCTCGACAGGGGTAGGCACCGGGGAGCTGTTTTTT. Its protein product is CASSPSTGVGTGELFF.

The CDR3 here is CASRDSGNNNEQFF. The CDR3 region has the DNA TGCGCCAGCAGAGACAGCGGGAATAACAATGAGCAGTTCTTC. V gene TRBV10-2 combines with J gene TRBJ2-1; 7 nucleotides match TRBD2. This CDR3 contains 14 residues. With V trimmed by 6 bases and J by 5 bases, 7 bases remained unmatched. Germline CDR1 is WSHSY and CDR2 is SAAADI.

The chain recombines TRBV6-2 or TRBV6-3 with TRBJ2-1; 9 bases agree with TRBD1. Germline V lookup: CDR1 MNHEY, CDR2 SVGEGT. This CDR3 region has 14 residues. Losses at the gene ends were 4 bases for V and 8 bases for J; bases not matched to a gene: 6. CDR3 residues: CASSWRTGVDEQFF. The DNA of the CDR3 is TGTGCCAGCAGTTGGCGGACAGGGGTCGATGAGCAGTTCTTC.

V and J are TRBV6-5 and TRBJ1-1, with TRBD1 matching 9 bases. V lost 7 bases and J lost 8; bases outside the gene matches: 14. The CDR3 is made up of 15 amino acids. Germline V CDR1 and CDR2: MNHEY, SVGAGI. CDR3 nucleotide sequence: TGTGCCAGCACCGCGTGGAAAGGGACAGGGAGCGAAGCTTTCTTT. This translates into CASTAWKGTGSEAFF.

The rearrangement uses TRBV29-1 and TRBJ1-4; no reliable D call. The CDR3 sequence is 13 residues long. Germline V gives CDR1 SQVTM, CDR2 ANQGSEA. Trimming stripped 5 bases from V and 8 bases from J, with 15 bases between. CDR3 sequence (DNA): TGCAGCGTTTCCCCGGAGGGAAGCGAAAAACTGTTTTTT. It is translated as CSVSPEGSEKLFF.